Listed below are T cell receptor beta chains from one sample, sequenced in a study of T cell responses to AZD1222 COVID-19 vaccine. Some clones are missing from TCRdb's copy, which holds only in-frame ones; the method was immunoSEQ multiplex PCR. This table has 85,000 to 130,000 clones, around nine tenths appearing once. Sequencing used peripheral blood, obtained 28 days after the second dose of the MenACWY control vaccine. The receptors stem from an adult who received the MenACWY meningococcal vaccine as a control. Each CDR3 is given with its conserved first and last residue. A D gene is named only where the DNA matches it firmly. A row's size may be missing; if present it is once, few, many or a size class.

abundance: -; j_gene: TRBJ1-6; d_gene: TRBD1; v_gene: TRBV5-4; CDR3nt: TGTGCCAGCAGCTTGACCCAAACAGGGGCCCATTCACCCCTCCACTTT; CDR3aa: CASSLTQTGAHSPLHF
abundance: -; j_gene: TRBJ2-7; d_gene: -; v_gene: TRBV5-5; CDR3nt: TGTGCCAGCAGCCCCCCGGGGGTGAGGTACGAGCAGTACTTC; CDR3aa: CASSPPGVRYEQYF
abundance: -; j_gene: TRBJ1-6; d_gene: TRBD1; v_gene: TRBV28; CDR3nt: TGTGCCAGCAGTTCCCCCTCAGGGGGCCTCTTTGGGCTCACTAATTCACCCCTCCACTTT; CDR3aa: CASSSPSGGLFGLTNSPLHF
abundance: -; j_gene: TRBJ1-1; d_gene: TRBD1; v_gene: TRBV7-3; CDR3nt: TGTGCCAGCAGCGTCCCAGGGGGCACTGAAGCTTTCTTT; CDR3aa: CASSVPGGTEAFF
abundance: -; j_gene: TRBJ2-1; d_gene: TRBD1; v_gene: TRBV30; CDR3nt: TGTGCCTGGAGTCCCGGGACAGGGGACAATGAGCAGTTCTTC; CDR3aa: CAWSPGTGDNEQFF
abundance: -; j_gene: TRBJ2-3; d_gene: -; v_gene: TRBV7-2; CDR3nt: TGTGCCAGCAGCTGGGAAGATACGCAGTATTTT; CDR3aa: CASSWEDTQYF
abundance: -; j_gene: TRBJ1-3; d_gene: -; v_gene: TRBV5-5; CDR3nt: TGTGCCAGCAACCTTGGTCCGGCCTCTGGAAACACCATATATTTT; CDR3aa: CASNLGPASGNTIYF
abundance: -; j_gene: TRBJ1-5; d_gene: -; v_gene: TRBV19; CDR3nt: TGTGCCAGCAGACAGTCCAATCAGCCCCAGCATTTT; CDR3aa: CASRQSNQPQHF
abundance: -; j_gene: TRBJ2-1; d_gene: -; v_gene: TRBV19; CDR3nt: TGTGCCAGTAGGGCCGGGGCGGGGGCTAATGAGCAGTTCTTC; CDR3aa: CASRAGAGANEQFF
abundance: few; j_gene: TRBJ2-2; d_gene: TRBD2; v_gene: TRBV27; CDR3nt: TGTGCCAGCAGTTTTCGTATCGCGGGGGGACCGGGGGACACCGGGGAGCTGTTTTTT; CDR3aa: CASSFRIAGGPGDTGELFF
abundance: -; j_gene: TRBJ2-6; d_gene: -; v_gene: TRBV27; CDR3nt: TGTGCCAGCAGTTTATATGGCCTAGGTGGAGCGTCCGCTCTCTCTGGGGCCAACGTCCTGACTTTC; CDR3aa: CASSLYGLGGASALSGANVLTF
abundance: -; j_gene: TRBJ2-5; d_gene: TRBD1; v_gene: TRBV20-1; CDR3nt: TGCAGTGCTAGTGGAACGGCAGGGGGCGCAGGGGAGACCCAGTACTTC; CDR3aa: CSASGTAGGAGETQYF
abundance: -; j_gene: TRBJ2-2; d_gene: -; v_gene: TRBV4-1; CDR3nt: TGCGCCAGCAGCCAAGACCCGGGAGCAGGGGCCGGGGAGCTGTTTTTT; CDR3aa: CASSQDPGAGAGELFF
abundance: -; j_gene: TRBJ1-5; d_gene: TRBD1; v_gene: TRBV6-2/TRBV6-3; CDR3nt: TGTGCCAGCAGTTACCCACCGAGGACAGGGGGCGCAGGTCAGCCCCAGCATTTT; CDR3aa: CASSYPPRTGGAGQPQHF
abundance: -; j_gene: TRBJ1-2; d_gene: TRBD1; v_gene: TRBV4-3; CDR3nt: TGCGCCAGCAACAAAAAACAGGGGACCTATGGCTACACCTTC; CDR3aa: CASNKKQGTYGYTF
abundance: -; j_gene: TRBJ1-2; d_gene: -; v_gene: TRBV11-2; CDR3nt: TGTGCCAGCAGCCTACAGGGATCCCCCTATGGCTACACCTTC; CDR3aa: CASSLQGSPYGYTF
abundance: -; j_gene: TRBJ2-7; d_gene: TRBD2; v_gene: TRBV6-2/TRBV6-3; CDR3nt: TGTGCCAGCAGTAAGGGGTCTAGCGGGGGCTACGAGCAGTACTTC; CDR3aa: CASSKGSSGGYEQYF